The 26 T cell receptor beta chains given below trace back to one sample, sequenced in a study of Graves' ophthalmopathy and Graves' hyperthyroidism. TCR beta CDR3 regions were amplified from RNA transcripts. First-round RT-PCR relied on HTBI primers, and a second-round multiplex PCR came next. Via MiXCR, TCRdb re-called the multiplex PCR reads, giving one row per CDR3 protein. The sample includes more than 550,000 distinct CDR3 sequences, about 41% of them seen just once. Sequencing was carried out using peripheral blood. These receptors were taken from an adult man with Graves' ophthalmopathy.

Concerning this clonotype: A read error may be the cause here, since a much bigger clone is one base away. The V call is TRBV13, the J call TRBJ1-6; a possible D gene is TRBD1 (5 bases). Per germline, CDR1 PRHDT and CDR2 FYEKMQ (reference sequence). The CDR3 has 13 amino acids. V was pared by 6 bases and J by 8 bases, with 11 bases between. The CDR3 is CASSPAGYSPLHF. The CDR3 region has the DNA TGTGCCAGCAGTCCCGCAGGGTATTCACCCCTCCACTTT.

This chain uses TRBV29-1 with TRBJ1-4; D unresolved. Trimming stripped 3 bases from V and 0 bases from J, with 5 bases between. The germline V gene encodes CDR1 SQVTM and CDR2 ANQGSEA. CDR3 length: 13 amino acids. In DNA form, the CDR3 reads TGCAGCGTTGACGGGACAACTAATGAAAAACTGTTTTTT. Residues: CSVDGTTNEKLFF.

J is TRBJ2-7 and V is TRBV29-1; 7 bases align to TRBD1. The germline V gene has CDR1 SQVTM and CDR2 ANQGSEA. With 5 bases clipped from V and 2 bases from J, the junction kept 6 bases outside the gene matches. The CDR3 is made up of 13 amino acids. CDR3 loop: CSVSGQTPYEQYF. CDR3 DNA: TGCAGCGTTTCGGGACAGACTCCCTACGAGCAGTACTTC.

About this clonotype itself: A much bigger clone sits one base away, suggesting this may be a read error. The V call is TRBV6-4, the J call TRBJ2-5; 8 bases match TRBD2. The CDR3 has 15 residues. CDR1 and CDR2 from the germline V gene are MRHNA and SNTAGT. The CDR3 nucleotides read TGTGCCGGCAGCTCCCTTAGCGGGGACCAAGAGACCCAGTACTTC. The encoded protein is CAGSSLSGDQETQYF.

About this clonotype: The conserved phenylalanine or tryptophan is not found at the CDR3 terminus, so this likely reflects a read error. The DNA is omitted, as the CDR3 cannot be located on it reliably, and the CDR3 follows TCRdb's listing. CDR3 in amino acids: CSAGTLANY. The chain joins TRBV20-1 to TRBJ1-4; the table's D call of TRBD1 was not tested on the DNA. Germline V lookup: CDR1 DFQATT, CDR2 SNEGSKA (reference sequence). Including both end residues, the CDR3 is 9 amino acids long.

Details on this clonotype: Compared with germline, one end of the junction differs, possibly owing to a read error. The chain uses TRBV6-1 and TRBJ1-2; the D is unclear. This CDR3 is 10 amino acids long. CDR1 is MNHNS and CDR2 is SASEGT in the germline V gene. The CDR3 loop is CDSRLEGYTF. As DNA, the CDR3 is TGTGACAGCCGGCTAGAAGGCTACACCTTC.

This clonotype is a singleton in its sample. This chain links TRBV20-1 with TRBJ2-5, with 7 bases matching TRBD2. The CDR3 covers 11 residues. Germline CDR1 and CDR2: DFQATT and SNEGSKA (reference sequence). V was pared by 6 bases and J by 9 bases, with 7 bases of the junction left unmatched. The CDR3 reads CSARLRGAQYF. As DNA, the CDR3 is TGCAGTGCCCGACTCCGGGGGGCCCAGTACTTC.

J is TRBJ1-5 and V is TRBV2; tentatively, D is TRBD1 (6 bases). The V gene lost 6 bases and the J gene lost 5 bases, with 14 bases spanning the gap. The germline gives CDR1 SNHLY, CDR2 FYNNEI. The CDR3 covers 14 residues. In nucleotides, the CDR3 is TGTGCCAGCAGCCAAGATTCAGGGGATCAGCCCCAGCATTTT. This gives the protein CASSQDSGDQPQHF.

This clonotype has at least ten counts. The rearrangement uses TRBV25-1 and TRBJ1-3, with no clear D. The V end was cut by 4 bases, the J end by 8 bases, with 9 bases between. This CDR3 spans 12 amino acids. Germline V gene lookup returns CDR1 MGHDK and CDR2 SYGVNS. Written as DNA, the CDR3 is TGTGCCAGCAGTGTTGGGTCGGACACCATATATTTT. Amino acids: CASSVGSDTIYF.

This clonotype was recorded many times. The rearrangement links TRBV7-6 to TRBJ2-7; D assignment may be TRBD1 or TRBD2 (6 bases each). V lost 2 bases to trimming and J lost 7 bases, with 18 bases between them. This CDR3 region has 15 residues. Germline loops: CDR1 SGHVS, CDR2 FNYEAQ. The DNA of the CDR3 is TGTGCCAGCAGCTTAAGGGGGGCCCAGGCGGGTGAGCAGTACTTC. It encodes CASSLRGAQAGEQYF.

CDR3 sequence: CASSARTVNTEAFF. The CDR3 DNA reads as TGTGCCAGCAGTGCCCGGACAGTGAACACTGAAGCTTTCTTT. The gene calls are TRBV25-1 and TRBJ1-1; tentatively, D is TRBD1 (6 bases). Germline V gene sequence: CDR1 MGHDK, CDR2 SYGVNS. The CDR3 is 14 amino acids. The V end was cut by 4 bases, the J end by 0 bases, with 9 bases between.

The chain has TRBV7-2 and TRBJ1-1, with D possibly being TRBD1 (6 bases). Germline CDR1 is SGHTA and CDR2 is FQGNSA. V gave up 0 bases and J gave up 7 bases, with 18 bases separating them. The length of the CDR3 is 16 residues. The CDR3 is CASSLAASYDRFEAFF. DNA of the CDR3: TGTGCCAGCAGCTTAGCGGCCTCCTACGACAGGTTTGAAGCTTTCTTT. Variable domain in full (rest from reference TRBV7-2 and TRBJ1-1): GAGVSQSPSNKVTEKGKDVELRCDPISGHTALYWYRQSLGQGLEFLIYFQGNSAPDKSGLPSDRFSAERTGGSVSTLTIQRTQQEDSAVYLCASSLAASYDRFEAFFGQGTRLTVV.

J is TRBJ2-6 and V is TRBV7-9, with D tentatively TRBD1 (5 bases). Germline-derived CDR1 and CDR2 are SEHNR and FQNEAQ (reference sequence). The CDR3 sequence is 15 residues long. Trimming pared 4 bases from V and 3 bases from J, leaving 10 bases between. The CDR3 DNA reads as TGTGCCAGCAGCTACCAGGGATATGGGGCCAACGTCCTGACTTTC. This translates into CASSYQGYGANVLTF.

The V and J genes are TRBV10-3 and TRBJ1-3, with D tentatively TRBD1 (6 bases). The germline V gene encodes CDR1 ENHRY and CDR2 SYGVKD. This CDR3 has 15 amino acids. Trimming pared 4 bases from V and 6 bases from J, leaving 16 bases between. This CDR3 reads CAISGSDSGINTIYF. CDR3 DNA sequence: TGTGCCATCAGTGGATCGGACAGCGGAATAAACACCATATATTTT.

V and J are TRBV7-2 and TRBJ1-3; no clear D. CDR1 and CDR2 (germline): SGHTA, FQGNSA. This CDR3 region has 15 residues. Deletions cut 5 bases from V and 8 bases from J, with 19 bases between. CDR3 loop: CASSPMADYGYTIYF. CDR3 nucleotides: TGTGCCAGCAGCCCCATGGCAGACTATGGCTACACCATATATTTT. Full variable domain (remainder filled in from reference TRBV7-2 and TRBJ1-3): GAGVSQSPSNKVTEKGKDVELRCDPISGHTALYWYRQSLGQGLEFLIYFQGNSAPDKSGLPSDRFSAERTGGSVSTLTIQRTQQEDSAVYLCASSPMADYGYTIYFGEGSWLTVV.

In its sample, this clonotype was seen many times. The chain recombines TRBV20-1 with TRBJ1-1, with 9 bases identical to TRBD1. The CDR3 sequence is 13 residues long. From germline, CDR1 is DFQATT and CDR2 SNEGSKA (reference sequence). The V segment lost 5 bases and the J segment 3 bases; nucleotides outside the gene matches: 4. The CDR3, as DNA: TGCAGTGCTCGCTGGGACAGGGACACTGAAGCTTTCTTT. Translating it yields CSARWDRDTEAFF.

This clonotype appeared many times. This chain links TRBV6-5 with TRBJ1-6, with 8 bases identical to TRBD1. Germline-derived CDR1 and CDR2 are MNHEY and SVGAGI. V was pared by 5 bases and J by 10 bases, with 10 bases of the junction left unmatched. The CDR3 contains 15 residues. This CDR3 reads CASSGGQGDGSPLHF. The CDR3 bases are TGTGCCAGCAGTGGAGGACAGGGCGACGGATCACCCCTCCACTTT.

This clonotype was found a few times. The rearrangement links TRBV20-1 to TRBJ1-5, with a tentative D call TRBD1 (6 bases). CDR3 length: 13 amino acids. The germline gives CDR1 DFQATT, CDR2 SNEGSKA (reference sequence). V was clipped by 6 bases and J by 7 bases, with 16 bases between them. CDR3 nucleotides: TGCAGTGCGCACAGGGCCGGGGGGCAGCCCCAGCATTTT. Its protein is CSAHRAGGQPQHF.

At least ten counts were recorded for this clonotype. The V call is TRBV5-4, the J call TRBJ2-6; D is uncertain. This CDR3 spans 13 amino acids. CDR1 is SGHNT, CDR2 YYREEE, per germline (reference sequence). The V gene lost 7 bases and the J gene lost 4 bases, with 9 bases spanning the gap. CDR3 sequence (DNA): TGTGCCAGCCACCGCTCGGGGGCCAACGTCCTGACTTTC. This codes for CASHRSGANVLTF.

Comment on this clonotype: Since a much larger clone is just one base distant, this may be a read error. The CDR3 sequence: CASSAGTGYSYEHYF. CDR3 nucleotide sequence: TGTGCCAGCAGCGCCGGGACAGGGTACTCCTACGAGCACTACTTC. This rearrangement joins TRBV9 to TRBJ2-7, with TRBD1 matching over 9 bases. The CDR3 is 15 amino acids. Germline V CDR1 and CDR2: SGDLS, YYNGEE. Looking up the rest from reference TRBV9 and TRBJ2-7 gives the full variable domain: DSGVTQTPKHLITATGQRVTLRCSPRSGDLSVYWYQQSLDQGLQFLIQYYNGEERAKGNILERFSAQQFPDLHSELNLSSLELGDSALYFCASSAGTGYSYEHYFGPGTRLTVT.

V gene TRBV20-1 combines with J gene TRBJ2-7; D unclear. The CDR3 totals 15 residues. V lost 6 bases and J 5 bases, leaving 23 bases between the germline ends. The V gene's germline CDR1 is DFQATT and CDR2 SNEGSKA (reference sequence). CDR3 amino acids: CSARPSGKAAHEQYF. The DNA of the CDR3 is TGCAGTGCCCGACCGAGTGGGAAGGCGGCTCACGAGCAGTACTTC.

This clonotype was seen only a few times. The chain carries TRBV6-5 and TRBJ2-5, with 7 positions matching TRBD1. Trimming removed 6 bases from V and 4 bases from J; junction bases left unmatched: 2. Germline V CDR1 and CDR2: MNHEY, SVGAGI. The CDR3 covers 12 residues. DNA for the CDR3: TGTGCCAGCAGCCGGGACAGAGAGACCCAGTACTTC. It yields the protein CASSRDRETQYF.

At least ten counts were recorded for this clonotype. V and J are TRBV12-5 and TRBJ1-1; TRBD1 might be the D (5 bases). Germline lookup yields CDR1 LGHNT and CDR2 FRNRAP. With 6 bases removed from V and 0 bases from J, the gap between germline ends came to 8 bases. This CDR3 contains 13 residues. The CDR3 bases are TGTGCTAGTGGGCAACAGGTGAACACTGAAGCTTTCTTT. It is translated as CASGQQVNTEAFF.

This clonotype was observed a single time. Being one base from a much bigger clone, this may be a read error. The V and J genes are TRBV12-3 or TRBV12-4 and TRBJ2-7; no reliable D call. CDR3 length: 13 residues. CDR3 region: CASSIQTSYERYF. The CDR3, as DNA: TGTGCCAGCAGCATACAGACTTCCTACGAGCGGTACTTC.

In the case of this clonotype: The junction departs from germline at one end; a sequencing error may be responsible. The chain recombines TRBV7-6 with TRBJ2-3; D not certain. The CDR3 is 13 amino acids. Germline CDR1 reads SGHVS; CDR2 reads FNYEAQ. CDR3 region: CASSLFEAETQYF. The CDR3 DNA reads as TGTGCCAGCAGCTTATTTGAGGCAGAAACGCAGTATTTT.

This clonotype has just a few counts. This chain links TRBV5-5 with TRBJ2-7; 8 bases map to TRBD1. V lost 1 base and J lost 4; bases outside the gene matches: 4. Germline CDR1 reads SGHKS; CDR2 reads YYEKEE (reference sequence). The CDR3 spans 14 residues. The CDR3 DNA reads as TGTGCCAGCAGCTTGTATAGGACAGGGTACGAGCAGTACTTC. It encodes CASSLYRTGYEQYF.